This T cell receptor beta chain appears in the sequencing data of a study of shared clonotypes between healthy human individuals. Study-wide points: Owing to a small donor count, the genetic and exposure-history diversity represented was limited.

Generated by immunoSEQ multiplex PCR, the TCRdb table keeps only in-frame clones and is missing some. The profile shows around 2.1 million clones, roughly 91% of them singletons. As concerns this clone: Its antigen is not identified.

The CDR3 runs to 16 residues. Deletions cut 0 bases from V and 2 bases from J, with 15 bases between. CDR1 and CDR2 from the germline V gene are SGHNT and YYREEE (reference sequence). Positively selected for CCR7, the CD45RO-negative cells used as naive CD8 cells excluded terminally differentiated effector memory CD45RA+ cells. The receptor comes from a young man in good health. Some clones in this sample may be carry-over from other donors' samples. The chain employs TRBV5-4 and TRBJ2-7; unclear D gene. The sample was naive CD8+ T cells from PBMCs. This CDR3 is CASSLEVWSPTYEQYF. The CDR3, as DNA: TGTGCCAGCAGCTTGGAGGTCTGGTCTCCGACCTACGAGCAGTACTTC.